What follows are 23 T cell receptor beta chains derived from one specimen sequenced in a study of T cell repertoires in cytomegalovirus infection (dated by TCRdb to about 2019). The sequencer listed for this sample is Illumina HiSeq 1500. The raw public data were reprocessed by TCRdb itself: fastp quality trimming at Q25, MiXCR clonotype calling, in-frame beta chains only. When rows share a CDR3 protein, they turn into one entry using the most common DNA and genes. In all, the sample holds roughly 600,000 distinct CDR3 sequences, and 20% to 30% of those were seen once. In total, the top ten clones hold roughly 8% of the sample. The sequencing sample was made of CD8+ T cells from PBMCs. The receptors originated from a human donor in good health (CMV status not recorded). Some clones in this sample may be carry-over from other donors' samples.

In this sample, this clonotype turned up a few times. This chain connects TRBV7-9 to TRBJ2-4; 9 bases agree with TRBD1. J was trimmed by 7 bases and V by 1 base; bases with no gene match: 5. Looked up from germline, CDR1 is SEHNR and CDR2 is FQNEAQ (reference sequence). The CDR3 has 15 residues. The CDR3, as DNA: TGTGCCAGCAGCTTAGGTGGACAGGGGAAGAACATTCAGTACTTC. It translates to CASSLGGQGKNIQYF. The complete variable domain, with remaining parts taken from reference TRBV7-9 and TRBJ2-4, reads DTGVSQNPRHKITKRGQNVTFRCDPISEHNRLYWYRQTLGQGPEFLTYFQNEAQLEKSRLLSDRFSAERPKGSFSTLEIQRTEQGDSAMYLCASSLGGQGKNIQYFGAGTRLSVL.

This clonotype was picked up many times. The chain links TRBV7-2 to TRBJ2-1, with 9 bases matching TRBD1. V was clipped by 1 base and J by 4 bases; unmatched bases: 14. Germline CDR1 reads SGHTA; CDR2 reads FQGNSA. The CDR3 is made up of 19 amino acids. CDR3 sequence: CASSLDASPWTGAYNEQFF. The CDR3 coding sequence is TGTGCCAGCAGCTTAGATGCCTCCCCGTGGACAGGGGCGTACAATGAGCAGTTCTTC.

The gene calls are TRBV24-1 and TRBJ2-3; maybe TRBD1 (6 bases). CDR1 and CDR2 from the germline V gene are KGHDR and SFDVKD. Deletions cut 2 bases from V and 2 bases from J, with 13 bases between. The CDR3 has 16 amino acids. The CDR3 spells CATSDSRTDDTDTQYF. CDR3 coding DNA: TGTGCCACCAGTGATTCAAGGACAGATGACACAGATACGCAGTATTTT.

This clonotype was seen more than once but under ten times. V is TRBV25-1 and J is TRBJ1-2; D unclear. The CDR3 has 13 residues. The germline CDR1 and CDR2 sequences are MGHDK and SYGVNS. Trimming took off 3 bases at V and 6 bases at J, with 11 bases between the two ends. CDR3 sequence reads: CASSDRVLDGYTF. DNA of the CDR3: TGTGCCAGCAGTGATCGGGTCTTGGATGGCTACACCTTC.

V is TRBV20-1 and J is TRBJ2-2, with 10 bases lining up with TRBD2. J was trimmed by 6 bases and V by 0 bases; bases with no gene match: 10. Per germline, CDR1 DFQATT and CDR2 SNEGSKA (reference sequence). This CDR3 comprises 17 residues. The CDR3: CSARDRSGGAKAGELFF. Written as DNA, the CDR3 is TGCAGTGCTAGAGATCGGAGCGGGGGGGCCAAGGCCGGGGAGCTGTTTTTT.

This chain links TRBV6-5 with TRBJ2-7, with a weak D call TRBD1 (5 bases). The CDR3 runs 14 residues. The germline CDR1 and CDR2 sequences are MNHEY and SVGAGI. V was clipped by 0 bases and J by 2 bases, with 8 bases between them. The CDR3 here is CASSYSTGTYEQYF. Written as DNA, the CDR3 is TGTGCCAGCAGTTACTCTACAGGAACCTACGAGCAGTACTTC.

The genes are TRBV28 and TRBJ1-2; D ambiguous. V dropped 6 bases and J dropped 4 bases, with 15 bases sitting between them. This CDR3 contains 14 residues. Germline V gene lookup returns CDR1 MDHEN and CDR2 SYDVKM. The DNA of the CDR3 is TGTGCCAGCAGAGCGACGGGTCTCTCCTATGGCTACACCTTC. Encoded protein: CASRATGLSYGYTF.

As concerns this clonotype: Possible read error: a much larger clone is one base away. This chain connects TRBV28 to TRBJ1-2; tentative D call: TRBD1 (6 bases). The CDR3 consists of 12 residues. Trimming left V 7 bases short and J 9 bases short, with 15 bases between. The germline CDR1 and CDR2 sequences are MDHEN and SYDVKM. The DNA for the CDR3 is TGTGCCAGCAATACAGGGACAAGGAGCTACACCTTC. It codes for CASNTGTRSYTF.

The J gene is TRBJ1-1, the V gene TRBV6-2 or TRBV6-3; TRBD1 is a possible D gene (6 bases). CDR1 and CDR2 (germline): MNHEY, SVGEGT. Trimming stripped 7 bases from V and 4 bases from J, with 22 bases between. The CDR3 covers 16 residues. CDR3 region: CASTPGHREGATEAFF. As DNA, the CDR3 is TGTGCCAGCACCCCGGGACATAGAGAGGGTGCCACTGAAGCTTTCTTT.

This clonotype was seen repeatedly, ten times or more. The chain carries TRBV7-2 and TRBJ1-2, with TRBD1 as a possible D gene (5 bases). From germline, CDR1 is SGHTA and CDR2 FQGNSA. There are 15 residues in the CDR3. Trimming took 1 base from V and 6 from J, leaving 15 bases between them. CDR3 nucleotides: TGTGCCAGCAGCTTAGAGGCCTGGGGGAACGATGGCTACACCTTC. Protein product: CASSLEAWGNDGYTF.

The rearrangement joins TRBV12-3 or TRBV12-4 to TRBJ2-1, with 7 bases that match TRBD2. J gave up 0 bases and V 3 bases, and 8 bases lay outside the gene matches. The CDR3 is 17 residues long. The DNA of the CDR3 is TGTGCCAGCAGTTTCCCCGACGGGACTAACTCCTACAATGAGCAGTTCTTC. Amino acids: CASSFPDGTNSYNEQFF.

V usage is TRBV19 and J usage is TRBJ2-1; 7 nucleotides line up with TRBD2. J was trimmed by 0 bases and V by 1 base; bases with no gene match: 6. Germline CDR1 LNHDA, CDR2 SQIVND (reference sequence). The CDR3 is made up of 17 amino acids. The CDR3 is CASSIASGTNSYNEQFF. CDR3 DNA: TGTGCCAGTAGTATAGCCTCCGGGACTAACTCCTACAATGAGCAGTTCTTC.

Notes on this clonotype: This may be a read error, as it is one base from a much larger clone. This chain connects TRBV12-3 or TRBV12-4 to TRBJ2-1; D is possibly TRBD2 (6 bases). This CDR3 spans 15 amino acids. Trimming shortened V by 6 bases and J by 13 bases, and 25 bases separated the two germline ends. CDR3 amino acids: CASSPTPEGADYQFF. The CDR3 DNA reads as TGTGCCAGCAGCCCTACTCCAGAGGGCGCGGACTATCAGTTCTTC.

The chain combines TRBV15 with TRBJ2-1, with 7 bases aligning to TRBD2. Germline V CDR1 and CDR2: LNHNV, YYDKDF (reference sequence). V shed 3 bases and J 1 base; nucleotides not matched to a gene: 15. This CDR3 is 19 amino acids long. Written as DNA, the CDR3 is TGTGCCACCAGCAGCACACTAGCGACCTCCGGACTATCCTACAATGAGCAGTTCTTC. Translation gives CATSSTLATSGLSYNEQFF. Complete variable domain (other parts from reference TRBV15 and TRBJ2-1): DAMVIQNPRYQVTQFGKPVTLSCSQTLNHNVMYWYQQKSSQAPKLLFHYYDKDFNNEADTPDNFQSRRPNTSFCFLDIRSPGLGDTAMYLCATSSTLATSGLSYNEQFFGPGTRLTVL.

The table lists this clonotype with many counts. V usage is TRBV6-1 and J usage is TRBJ2-1; tentative D call: TRBD1 (6 bases). Germline V gives CDR1 MNHNS, CDR2 SASEGT. This CDR3 spans 13 amino acids. V was clipped by 1 base and J by 9 bases, with 10 bases between them. As DNA, the CDR3 is TGTGCCAGCAGTGAAGAGGTAGGGGGTGAGCAGTTCTTC. The encoded protein is CASSEEVGGEQFF.

This clonotype occurred many times. The chain employs TRBV7-9 and TRBJ2-7, with TRBD1 matching 7 bases. The CDR3 spans 13 residues. V lost 3 bases and J lost 9; bases outside the gene matches: 8. Germline assignment: CDR1 SEHNR and CDR2 FQNEAQ (reference sequence). The CDR3 coding sequence is TGTGCCAGCAGCTTGGGGCAGGGGGTCGCGCAGTACTTC. This sequence encodes CASSLGQGVAQYF.

The rearrangement uses TRBV7-9 and TRBJ2-2; D is undetermined. The V gene lost 2 bases and the J gene lost 2 bases, with 12 bases spanning the gap. The CDR3 runs 16 residues. CDR1 is SEHNR, CDR2 FQNEAQ, per germline (reference sequence). CDR3 protein: CASSLRNPSNTGELFF. CDR3 coding DNA: TGTGCCAGCAGCTTAAGGAATCCATCAAACACCGGGGAGCTGTTTTTT.

This clonotype was observed at least ten times. The V call is TRBV6-1, the J call TRBJ2-7; no clear D gene. Germline V lookup: CDR1 MNHNS, CDR2 SASEGT. Trimming cost V 6 bases and J 3 bases, with 9 bases left between them. CDR3 size: 12 residues. As DNA, the CDR3 is TGTGCCAGCAGCCAGGAGTTCTACGAGCAGTACGTC. Protein product: CASSQEFYEQYV.

This clonotype was detected ten times or more. The chain recombines TRBV11-3 with TRBJ2-1; 7 nucleotides agree with TRBD1. CDR1 SGHNT and CDR2 YENEEA come from the germline V gene. There are 15 residues in the CDR3. J lost 3 bases, V lost 1 base, and 3 bases had no gene match. CDR3 DNA: TGTGCCAGCAGCTTAGGGGGGACAGTCTACAATGAGCAGTTCTTC. Its translation: CASSLGGTVYNEQFF.

In this sample, this clonotype turned up a few times. The chain carries TRBV12-3 or TRBV12-4 and TRBJ2-5; TRBD1 might be the D (5 bases). This CDR3 spans 15 amino acids. V lost 5 bases and J 5 bases, leaving 18 bases between the germline ends. This chain's CDR3 is CASSPLSQGRETQYF. The DNA of the CDR3 is TGTGCCAGCAGTCCTCTTAGTCAGGGCAGGGAGACCCAGTACTTC.

This sequence joins TRBV10-1 and TRBJ2-4, with D unclear. This CDR3 region has 16 residues. Germline lookup yields CDR1 WNHNN and CDR2 SYGVQD (reference sequence). V was cut by 3 bases and J by 8 bases, with 20 bases left in between. The CDR3 region is CASSDDFRDVGDIQYF. The DNA for the CDR3 is TGCGCCAGCAGTGATGATTTTAGGGATGTTGGAGACATTCAGTACTTC.

The J gene is TRBJ2-1, the V gene TRBV7-9, with D possibly matching TRBD2 (5 bases). V was clipped by 1 base and J by 7 bases, with 14 bases between them. The CDR3 extends over 15 amino acids. Germline V CDR1 and CDR2: SEHNR, FQNEAQ (reference sequence). CDR3 in amino acids: CASSLEAAGSNEQFF. Here the CDR3 DNA reads TGTGCCAGCAGCTTAGAAGCTGCGGGCAGTAATGAGCAGTTCTTC. Variable domain in full (rest from reference TRBV7-9 and TRBJ2-1): DTGVSQNPRHKITKRGQNVTFRCDPISEHNRLYWYRQTLGQGPEFLTYFQNEAQLEKSRLLSDRFSAERPKGSFSTLEIQRTEQGDSAMYLCASSLEAAGSNEQFFGPGTRLTVL.

In its sample, this clonotype was seen a few times. The chain uses TRBV12-5 and TRBJ2-3; D is undetermined. The CDR3 totals 14 residues. Per the germline V gene, CDR1 is LGHNT and CDR2 is FRNRAP. The germline V and J ends were trimmed by 2 bases and 2 bases, with 8 bases remaining between them. The CDR3 coding sequence is TGTGCTAGTGGTTTGACGTCTGCCACAGATACGCAGTATTTT. Translating gives CASGLTSATDTQYF.